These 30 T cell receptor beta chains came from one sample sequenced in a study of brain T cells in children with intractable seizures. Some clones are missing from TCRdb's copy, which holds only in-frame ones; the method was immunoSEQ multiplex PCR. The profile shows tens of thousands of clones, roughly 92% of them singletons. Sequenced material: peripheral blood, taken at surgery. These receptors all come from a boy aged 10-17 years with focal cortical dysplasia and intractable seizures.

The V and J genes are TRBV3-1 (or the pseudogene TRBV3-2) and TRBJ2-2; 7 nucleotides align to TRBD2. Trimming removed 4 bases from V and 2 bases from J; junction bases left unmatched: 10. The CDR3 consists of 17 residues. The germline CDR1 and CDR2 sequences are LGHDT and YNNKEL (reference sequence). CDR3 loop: CASSRAFGGSNTGELFF. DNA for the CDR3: TGTGCCAGCAGCCGAGCTTTTGGCGGGAGCAACACCGGGGAGCTGTTTTTT.

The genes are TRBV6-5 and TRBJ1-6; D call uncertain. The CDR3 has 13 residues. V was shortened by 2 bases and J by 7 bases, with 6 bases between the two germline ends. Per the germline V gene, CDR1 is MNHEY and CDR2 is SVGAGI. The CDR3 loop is CASSYRINSPLHF. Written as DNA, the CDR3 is TGTGCCAGCAGTTACAGGATAAATTCACCCCTCCACTTT.

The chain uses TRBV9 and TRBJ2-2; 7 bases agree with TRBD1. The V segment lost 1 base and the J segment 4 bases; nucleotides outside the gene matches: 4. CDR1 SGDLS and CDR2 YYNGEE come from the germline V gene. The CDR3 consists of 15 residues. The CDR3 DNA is TGTGCCAGCAGCGTAAAGGGGGCGAGCACCGGGGAGCTGTTTTTT. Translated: CASSVKGASTGELFF.

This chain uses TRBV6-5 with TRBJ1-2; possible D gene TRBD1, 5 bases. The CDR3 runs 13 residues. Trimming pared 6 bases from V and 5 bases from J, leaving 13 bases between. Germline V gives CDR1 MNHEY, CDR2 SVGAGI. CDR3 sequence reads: CASSRPGLYGYTF. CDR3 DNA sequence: TGTGCCAGCAGCCGCCCGGGACTATATGGCTACACCTTC.

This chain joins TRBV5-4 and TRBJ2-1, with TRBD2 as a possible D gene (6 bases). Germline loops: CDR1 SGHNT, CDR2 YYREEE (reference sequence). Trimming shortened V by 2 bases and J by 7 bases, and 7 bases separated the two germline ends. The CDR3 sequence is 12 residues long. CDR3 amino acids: CASSFGGNEQFF. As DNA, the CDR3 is TGTGCCAGCAGCTTTGGAGGGAATGAGCAGTTCTTC.

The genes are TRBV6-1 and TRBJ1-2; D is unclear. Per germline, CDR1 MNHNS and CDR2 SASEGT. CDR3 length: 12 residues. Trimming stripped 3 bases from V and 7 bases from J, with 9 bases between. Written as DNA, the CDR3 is TGTGCCAGCAGTGAGGTTGTGGGTGGCTACACCTTC. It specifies CASSEVVGGYTF.

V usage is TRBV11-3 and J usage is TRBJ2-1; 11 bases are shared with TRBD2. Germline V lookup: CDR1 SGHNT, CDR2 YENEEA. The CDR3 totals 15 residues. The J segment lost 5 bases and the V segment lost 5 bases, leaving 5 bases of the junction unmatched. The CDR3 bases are TGTGCCAGCAGCCTCCGACTAGCGGGAAACAATGAGCAGTTCTTC. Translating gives CASSLRLAGNNEQFF.

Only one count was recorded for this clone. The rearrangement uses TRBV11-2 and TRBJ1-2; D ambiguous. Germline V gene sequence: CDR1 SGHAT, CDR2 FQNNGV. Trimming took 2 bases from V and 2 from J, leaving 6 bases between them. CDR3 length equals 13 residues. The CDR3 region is CASSLQANYGYTF. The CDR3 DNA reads TGTGCCAGCAGCTTACAGGCCAACTATGGCTACACCTTC.

CDR3 residues: CASSLGVATEAFF. For the CDR3, the DNA is TGTGCCAGCAGTTTAGGGGTAGCCACTGAAGCTTTCTTT. V usage is TRBV27 and J usage is TRBJ1-1; no clear D. The CDR3 spans 13 residues. The V gene's germline CDR1 is MNHEY and CDR2 SMNVEV (reference sequence). V gave up 2 bases and J gave up 4 bases, with 8 bases separating them.

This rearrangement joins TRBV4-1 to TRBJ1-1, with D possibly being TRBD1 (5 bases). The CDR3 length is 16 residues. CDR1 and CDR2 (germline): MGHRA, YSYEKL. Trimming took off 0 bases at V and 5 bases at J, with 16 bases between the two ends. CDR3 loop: CASSQDPLGGGTEAFF. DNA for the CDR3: TGCGCCAGCAGCCAAGACCCTCTGGGGGGTGGAACTGAAGCTTTCTTT.

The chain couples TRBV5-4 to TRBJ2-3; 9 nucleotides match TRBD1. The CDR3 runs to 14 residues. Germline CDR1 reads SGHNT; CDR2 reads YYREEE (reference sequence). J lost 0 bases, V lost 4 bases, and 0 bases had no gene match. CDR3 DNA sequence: TGTGCCAGCAGCGGGACAGGGAGCACAGATACGCAGTATTTT. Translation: CASSGTGSTDTQYF. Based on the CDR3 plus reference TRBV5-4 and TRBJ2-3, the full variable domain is ETGVTQSPTHLIKTRGQQVTLRCSSQSGHNTVSWYQQALGQGPQFIFQYYREEENGRGNFPPRFSGLQFPNYSSELNVNALELDDSALYLCASSGTGSTDTQYFGPGTRLTVL.

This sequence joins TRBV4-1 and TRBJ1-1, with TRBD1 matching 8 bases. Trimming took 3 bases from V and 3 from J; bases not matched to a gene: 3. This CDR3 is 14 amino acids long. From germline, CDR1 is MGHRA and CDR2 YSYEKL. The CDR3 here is CASSHRTGHTEAFF. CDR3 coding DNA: TGCGCCAGCAGCCATAGGACAGGGCACACTGAAGCTTTCTTT.

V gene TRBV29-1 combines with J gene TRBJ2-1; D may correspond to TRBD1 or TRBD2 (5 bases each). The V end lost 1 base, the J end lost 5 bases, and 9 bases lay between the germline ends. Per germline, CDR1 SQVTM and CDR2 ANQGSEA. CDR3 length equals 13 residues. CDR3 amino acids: CSVEGGVDNEQFF. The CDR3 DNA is TGCAGCGTTGAAGGAGGGGTCGACAATGAGCAGTTCTTC.

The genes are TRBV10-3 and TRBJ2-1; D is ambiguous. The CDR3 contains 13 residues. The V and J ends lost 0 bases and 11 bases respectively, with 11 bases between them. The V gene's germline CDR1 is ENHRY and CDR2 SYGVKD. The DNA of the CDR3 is TGTGCCATCAGTGAGTCGAAAGGGATCCAGCAGTTCTTC. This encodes CAISESKGIQQFF.

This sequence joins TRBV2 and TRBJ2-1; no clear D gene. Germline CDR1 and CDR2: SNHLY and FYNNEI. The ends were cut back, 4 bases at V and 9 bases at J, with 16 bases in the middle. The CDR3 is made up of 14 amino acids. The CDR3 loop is CASSGGQSGGEQFF. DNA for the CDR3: TGTGCCAGCAGTGGTGGTCAGTCCGGCGGTGAGCAGTTCTTC.

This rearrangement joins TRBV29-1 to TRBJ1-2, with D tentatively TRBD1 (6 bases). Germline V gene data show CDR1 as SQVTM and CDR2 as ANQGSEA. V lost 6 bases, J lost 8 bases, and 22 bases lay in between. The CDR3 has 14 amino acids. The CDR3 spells CSVAQGVAGEGYTF. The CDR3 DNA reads TGCAGCGTCGCCCAGGGTGTGGCAGGGGAGGGCTACACCTTC. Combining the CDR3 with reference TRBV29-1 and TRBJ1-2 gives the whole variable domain SAVISQKPSRDICQRGTSLTIQCQVDSQVTMMFWYRQQPGQSLTLIATANQGSEATYESGFVIDKFPISRPNLTFSTLTVSNMSPEDSSIYLCSVAQGVAGEGYTFGSGTRLTVV.

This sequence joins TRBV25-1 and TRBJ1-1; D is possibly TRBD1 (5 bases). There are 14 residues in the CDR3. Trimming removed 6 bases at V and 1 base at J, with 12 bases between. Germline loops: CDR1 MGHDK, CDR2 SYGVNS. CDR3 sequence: CASRGAGWNTEAFF. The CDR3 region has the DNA TGTGCCAGCAGGGGTGCAGGGTGGAACACTGAAGCTTTCTTT. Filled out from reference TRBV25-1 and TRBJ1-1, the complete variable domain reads EADIYQTPRYLVIGTGKKITLECSQTMGHDKMYWYQQDPGMELHLIHYSYGVNSTEKGDLSSESTVSRIRTEHFPLTLESARPSHTSQYLCASRGAGWNTEAFFGQGTRLTVV.

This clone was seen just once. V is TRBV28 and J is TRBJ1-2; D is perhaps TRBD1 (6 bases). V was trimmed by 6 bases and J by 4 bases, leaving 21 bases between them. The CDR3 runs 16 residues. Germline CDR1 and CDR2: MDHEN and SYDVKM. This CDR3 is CASRSWGQEESYGYTF. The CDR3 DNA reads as TGTGCCAGCAGGTCTTGGGGGCAGGAGGAGAGCTATGGCTACACCTTC.

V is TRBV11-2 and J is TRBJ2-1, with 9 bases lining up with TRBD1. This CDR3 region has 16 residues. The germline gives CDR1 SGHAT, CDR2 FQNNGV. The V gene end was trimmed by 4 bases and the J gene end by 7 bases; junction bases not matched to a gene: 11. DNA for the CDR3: TGTGCCAGCAGCTCGACAGGGGGTACTTCGAGGAATGAGCAGTTCTTC. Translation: CASSSTGGTSRNEQFF.

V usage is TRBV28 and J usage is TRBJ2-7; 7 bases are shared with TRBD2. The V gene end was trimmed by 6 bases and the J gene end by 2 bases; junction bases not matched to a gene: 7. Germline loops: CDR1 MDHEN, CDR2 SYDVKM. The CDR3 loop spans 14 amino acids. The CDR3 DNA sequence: TGTGCCAGCAGATATGGCGGGAGTACCTACGAGCAGTACTTC. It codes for CASRYGGSTYEQYF.

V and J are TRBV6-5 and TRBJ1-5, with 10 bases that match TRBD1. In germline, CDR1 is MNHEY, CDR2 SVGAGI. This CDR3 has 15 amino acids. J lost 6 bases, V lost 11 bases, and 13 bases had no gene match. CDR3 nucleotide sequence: TGTGCCTCAATCAGGGGACAGGGGTCGGGTCAGCCCCAGCATTTT. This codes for CASIRGQGSGQPQHF.

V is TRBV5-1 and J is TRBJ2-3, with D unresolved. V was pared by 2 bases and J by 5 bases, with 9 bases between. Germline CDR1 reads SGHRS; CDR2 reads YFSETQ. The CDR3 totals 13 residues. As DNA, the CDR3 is TGCGCCAGCAGCTTAGGGTGGAGAGATACGCAGTATTTT. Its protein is CASSLGWRDTQYF.

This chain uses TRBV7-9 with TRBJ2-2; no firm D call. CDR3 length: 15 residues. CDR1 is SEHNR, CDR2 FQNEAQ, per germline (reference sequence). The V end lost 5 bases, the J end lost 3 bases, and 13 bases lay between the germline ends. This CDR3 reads CASSRVKTDTGELFF. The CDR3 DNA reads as TGTGCCAGCAGCCGAGTGAAAACCGACACCGGGGAGCTGTTTTTT.

The CDR3 DNA follows: TGTGCCAGTAGTACCCTGACAGCCAACACTGAAGCTTTCTTT. As protein: CASSTLTANTEAFF. The chain combines TRBV19 with TRBJ1-1; a weak D match, TRBD1 (5 bases). Looked up from germline, CDR1 is LNHDA and CDR2 is SQIVND (reference sequence). V was shortened by 4 bases and J by 2 bases, with 11 bases between the two germline ends. This CDR3 has 14 residues.

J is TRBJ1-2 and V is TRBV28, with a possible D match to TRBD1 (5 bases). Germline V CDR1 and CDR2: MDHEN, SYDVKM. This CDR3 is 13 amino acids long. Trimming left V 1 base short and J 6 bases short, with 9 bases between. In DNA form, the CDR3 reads TGTGCCAGCAGTTTATTTGGGACGAATGGCTACACCTTC. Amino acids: CASSLFGTNGYTF.

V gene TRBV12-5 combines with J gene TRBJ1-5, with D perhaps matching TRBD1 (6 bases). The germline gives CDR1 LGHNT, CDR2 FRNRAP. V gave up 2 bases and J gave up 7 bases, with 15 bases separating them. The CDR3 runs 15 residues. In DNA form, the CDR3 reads TGTGCTAGTGGTTTGACGGGGGCCGCACGGCAGCCCCAGCATTTT. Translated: CASGLTGAARQPQHF.

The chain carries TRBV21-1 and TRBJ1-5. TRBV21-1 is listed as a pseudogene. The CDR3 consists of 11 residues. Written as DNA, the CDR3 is TGTGCCAGCAGCAAGCATCAGCCCCAGCATTTT. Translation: CASSKHQPQHF.

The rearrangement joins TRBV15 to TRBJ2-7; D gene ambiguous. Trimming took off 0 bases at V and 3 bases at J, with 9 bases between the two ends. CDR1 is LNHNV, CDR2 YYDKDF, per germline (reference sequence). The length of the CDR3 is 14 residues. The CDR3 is CATSRDRAVYEQYF. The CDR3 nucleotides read TGTGCCACCAGCAGAGATCGGGCCGTCTACGAGCAGTACTTC.

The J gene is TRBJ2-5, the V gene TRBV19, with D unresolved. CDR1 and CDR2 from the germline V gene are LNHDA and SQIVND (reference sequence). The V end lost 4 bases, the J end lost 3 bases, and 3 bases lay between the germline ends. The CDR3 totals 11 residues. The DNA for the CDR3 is TGTGCCAGTAGTAGGAAAGAGACCCAGTACTTC. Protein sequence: CASSRKETQYF.

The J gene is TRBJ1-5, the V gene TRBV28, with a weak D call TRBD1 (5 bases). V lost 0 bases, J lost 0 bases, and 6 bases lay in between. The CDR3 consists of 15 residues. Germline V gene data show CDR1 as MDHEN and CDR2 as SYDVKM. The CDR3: CASSLWTDSNQPQHF. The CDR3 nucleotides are TGTGCCAGCAGTTTATGGACAGATAGCAATCAGCCCCAGCATTTT.